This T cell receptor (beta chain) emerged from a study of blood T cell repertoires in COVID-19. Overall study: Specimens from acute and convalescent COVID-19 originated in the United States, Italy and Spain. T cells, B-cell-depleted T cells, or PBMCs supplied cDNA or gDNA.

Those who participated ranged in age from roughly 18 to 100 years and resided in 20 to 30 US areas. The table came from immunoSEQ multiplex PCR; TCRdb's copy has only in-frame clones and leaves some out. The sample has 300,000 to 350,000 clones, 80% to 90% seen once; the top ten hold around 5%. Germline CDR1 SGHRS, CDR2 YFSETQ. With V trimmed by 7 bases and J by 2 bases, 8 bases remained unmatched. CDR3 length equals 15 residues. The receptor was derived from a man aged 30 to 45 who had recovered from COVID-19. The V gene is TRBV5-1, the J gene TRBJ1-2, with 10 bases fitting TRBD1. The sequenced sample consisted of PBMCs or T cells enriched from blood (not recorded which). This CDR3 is CASSPRGQGNYGYTF. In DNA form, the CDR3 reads TGCGCCAGCTCCCCGAGGGGACAGGGGAACTATGGCTACACCTTC.